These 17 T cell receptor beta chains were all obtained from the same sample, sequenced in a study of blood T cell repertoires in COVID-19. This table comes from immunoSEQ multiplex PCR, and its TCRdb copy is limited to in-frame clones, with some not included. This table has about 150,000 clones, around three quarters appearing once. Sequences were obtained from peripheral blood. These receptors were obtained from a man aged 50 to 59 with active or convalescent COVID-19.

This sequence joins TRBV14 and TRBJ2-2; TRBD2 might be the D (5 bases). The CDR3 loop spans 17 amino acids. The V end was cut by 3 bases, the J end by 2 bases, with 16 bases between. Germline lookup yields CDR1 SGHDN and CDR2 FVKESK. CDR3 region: CASSHISGRTNTGELFF. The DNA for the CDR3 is TGTGCCAGCAGCCATATCTCTGGGAGAACTAACACCGGGGAGCTGTTTTTT.

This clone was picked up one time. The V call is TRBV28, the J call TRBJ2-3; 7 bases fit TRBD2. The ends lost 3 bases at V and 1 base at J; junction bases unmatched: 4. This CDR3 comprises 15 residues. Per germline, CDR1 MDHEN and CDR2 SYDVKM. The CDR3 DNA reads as TGTGCCAGCAGTTTGCCTAGCGGACGCACAGATACGCAGTATTTT. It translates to CASSLPSGRTDTQYF.

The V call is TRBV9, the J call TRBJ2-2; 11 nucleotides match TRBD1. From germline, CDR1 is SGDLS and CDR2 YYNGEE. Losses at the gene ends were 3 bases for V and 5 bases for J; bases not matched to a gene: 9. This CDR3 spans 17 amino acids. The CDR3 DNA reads TGTGCCAGCAGCGCCGGACAGGGGGCGCTGAAAACCGGGGAGCTGTTTTTT. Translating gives CASSAGQGALKTGELFF.

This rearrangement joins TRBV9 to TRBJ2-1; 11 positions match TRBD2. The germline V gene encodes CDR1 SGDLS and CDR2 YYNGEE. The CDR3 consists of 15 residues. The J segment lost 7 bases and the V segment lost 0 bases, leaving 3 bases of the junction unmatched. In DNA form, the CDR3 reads TGTGCCAGCAGCGTAGAACTAGCGGGAGTAAATGAGCAGTTCTTC. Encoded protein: CASSVELAGVNEQFF.

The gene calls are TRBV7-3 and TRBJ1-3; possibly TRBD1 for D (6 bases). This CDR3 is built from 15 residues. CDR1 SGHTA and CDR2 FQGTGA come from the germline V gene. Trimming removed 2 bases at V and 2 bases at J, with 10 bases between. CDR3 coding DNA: TGTGCCAGCAGCTTACAAGGGGGACCTGGAAACACCATATATTTT. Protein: CASSLQGGPGNTIYF.

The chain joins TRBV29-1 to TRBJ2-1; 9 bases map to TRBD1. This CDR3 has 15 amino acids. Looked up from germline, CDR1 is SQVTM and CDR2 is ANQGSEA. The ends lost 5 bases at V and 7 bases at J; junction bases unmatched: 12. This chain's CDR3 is CSVYSPGQGGNEQFF. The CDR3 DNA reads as TGCAGCGTTTATTCTCCGGGACAGGGTGGAAATGAGCAGTTCTTC.

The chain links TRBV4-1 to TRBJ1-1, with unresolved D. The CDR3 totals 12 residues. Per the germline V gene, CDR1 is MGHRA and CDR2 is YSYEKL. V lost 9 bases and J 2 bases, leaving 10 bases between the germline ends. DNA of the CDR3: TGCGCCAGAGACTTCCCAAACACTGAAGCTTTCTTT. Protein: CARDFPNTEAFF.

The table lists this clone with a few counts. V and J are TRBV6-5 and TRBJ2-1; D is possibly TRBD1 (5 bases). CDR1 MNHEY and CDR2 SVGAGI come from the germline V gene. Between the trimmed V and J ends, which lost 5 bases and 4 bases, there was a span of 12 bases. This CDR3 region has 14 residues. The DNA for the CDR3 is TGTGCCAGCAGTACTGGGGCAGGATACAATGAGCAGTTCTTC. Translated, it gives CASSTGAGYNEQFF.

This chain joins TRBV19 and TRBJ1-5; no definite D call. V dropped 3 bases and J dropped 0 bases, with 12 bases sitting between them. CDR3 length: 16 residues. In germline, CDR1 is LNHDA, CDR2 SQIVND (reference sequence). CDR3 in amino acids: CASSIRPGNSNQPQHF. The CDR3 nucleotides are TGTGCCAGTAGTATCCGGCCAGGTAATAGCAATCAGCCCCAGCATTTT.

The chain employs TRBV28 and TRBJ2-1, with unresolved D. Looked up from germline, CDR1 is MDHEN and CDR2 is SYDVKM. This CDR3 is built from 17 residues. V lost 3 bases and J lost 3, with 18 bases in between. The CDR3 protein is CASSFLSTAPFYNEQFF. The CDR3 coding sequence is TGTGCCAGCAGTTTCTTATCCACAGCTCCGTTCTACAATGAGCAGTTCTTC.

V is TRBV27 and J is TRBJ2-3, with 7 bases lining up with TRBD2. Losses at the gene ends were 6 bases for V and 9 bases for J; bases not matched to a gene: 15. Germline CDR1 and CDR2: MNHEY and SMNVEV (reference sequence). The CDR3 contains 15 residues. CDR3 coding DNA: TGTGCCAGCAGGGGGGGGTATAGCGGGTCAGGAACGCAGTATTTT. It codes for CASRGGYSGSGTQYF.

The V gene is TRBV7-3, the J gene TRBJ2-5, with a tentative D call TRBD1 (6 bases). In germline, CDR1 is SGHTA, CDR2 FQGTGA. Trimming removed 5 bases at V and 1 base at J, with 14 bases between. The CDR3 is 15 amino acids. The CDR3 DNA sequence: TGTGCCAGCAGCCGATCTCCAGGGGTCCAAGAGACCCAGTACTTC. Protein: CASSRSPGVQETQYF.

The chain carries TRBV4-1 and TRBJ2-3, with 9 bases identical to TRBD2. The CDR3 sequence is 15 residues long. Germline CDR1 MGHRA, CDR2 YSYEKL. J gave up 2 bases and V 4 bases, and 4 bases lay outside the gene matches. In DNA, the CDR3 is TGCGCCAGCAGCCGCGCGGGAGGGAACACAGATACGCAGTATTTT. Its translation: CASSRAGGNTDTQYF.

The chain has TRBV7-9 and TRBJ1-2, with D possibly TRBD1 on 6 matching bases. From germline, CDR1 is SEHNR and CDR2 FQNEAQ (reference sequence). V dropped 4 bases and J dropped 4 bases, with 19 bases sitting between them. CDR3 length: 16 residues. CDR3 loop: CASSSGGQLPLYGYTF. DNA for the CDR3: TGTGCCAGCAGCTCCGGAGGACAGCTTCCCCTCTATGGCTACACCTTC.

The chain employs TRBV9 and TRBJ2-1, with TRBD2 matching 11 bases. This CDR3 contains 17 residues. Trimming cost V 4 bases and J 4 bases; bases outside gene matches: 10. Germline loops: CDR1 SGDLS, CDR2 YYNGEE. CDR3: CASSSSSGTSGYNEQFF. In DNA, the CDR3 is TGTGCCAGCAGCTCGAGTTCCGGGACTAGCGGTTACAATGAGCAGTTCTTC.

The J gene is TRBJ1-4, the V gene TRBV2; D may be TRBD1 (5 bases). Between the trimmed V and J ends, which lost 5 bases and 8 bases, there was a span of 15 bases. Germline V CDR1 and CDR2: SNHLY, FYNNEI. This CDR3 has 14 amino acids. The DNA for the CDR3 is TGTGCCAGCAGTTCCGGGGGATCGGGGGAAAAACTGTTTTTT. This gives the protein CASSSGGSGEKLFF.

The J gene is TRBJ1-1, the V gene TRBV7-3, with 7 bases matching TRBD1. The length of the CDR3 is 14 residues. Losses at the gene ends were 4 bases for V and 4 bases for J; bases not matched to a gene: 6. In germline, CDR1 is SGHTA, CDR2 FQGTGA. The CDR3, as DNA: TGTGCCAGCAGCTCCAGGGGGGCGTCCACTGAAGCTTTCTTT. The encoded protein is CASSSRGASTEAFF.